What follows are 21 T cell receptor beta chains derived from one specimen sequenced in a study of blood T cell repertoires in COVID-19. The table came from immunoSEQ multiplex PCR; TCRdb's copy has only in-frame clones and leaves some out. The data show 53,000 or so clones, 75% to 80% seen once. The specimen sequenced was peripheral blood. The receptors originated from a man aged 50 to 59 with active or convalescent COVID-19.

The chain joins TRBV7-6 to TRBJ1-3, with D unclear. The V gene's germline CDR1 is SGHVS and CDR2 FNYEAQ. This CDR3 comprises 15 residues. Trimming removed 3 bases at V and 0 bases at J, with 9 bases between. CDR3 region: CASSLDSGSGNTIYF. The CDR3 nucleotides read TGTGCCAGCAGCTTGGACTCCGGCTCTGGAAACACCATATATTTT.

This chain links TRBV19 with TRBJ2-2; 7 positions match TRBD2. Germline-derived CDR1 and CDR2 are LNHDA and SQIVND (reference sequence). The CDR3 is made up of 14 amino acids. V lost 2 bases to trimming and J lost 7 bases; unmatched junction nucleotides: 4. The CDR3 spells CASSILAAYGELFF. The CDR3 DNA reads TGTGCCAGTAGTATACTAGCGGCGTACGGGGAGCTGTTTTTT. Combining the CDR3 with reference TRBV19 and TRBJ2-2 gives the whole variable domain DGGITQSPKYLFRKEGQNVTLSCEQNLNHDAMYWYRQDPGQGLRLIYYSQIVNDFQKGDIAEGYSVSREKKESFPLTVTSAQKNPTAFYLCASSILAAYGELFFGEGSRLTVL.

The chain employs TRBV5-6 and TRBJ2-5; D is perhaps TRBD1 (5 bases). The CDR3 covers 14 residues. V lost 0 bases and J lost 4, with 10 bases in between. Germline V gene sequence: CDR1 SGHDT, CDR2 YYEEEE. This chain's CDR3 is CASSLAGQGETQYF. CDR3 bases: TGTGCCAGCAGCTTGGCAGGACAAGGAGAGACCCAGTACTTC. Complete variable domain (other parts from reference TRBV5-6 and TRBJ2-5): DAGVTQSPTHLIKTRGQQVTLRCSPKSGHDTVSWYQQALGQGPQFIFQYYEEEERQRGNFPDRFSGHQFPNYSSELNVNALLLGDSALYLCASSLAGQGETQYFGPGTRLLVL.

This chain connects TRBV19 to TRBJ1-5, with D possibly matching TRBD1 (5 bases). V lost 5 bases and J 0 bases, leaving 11 bases between the germline ends. Germline V CDR1 and CDR2: LNHDA, SQIVND (reference sequence). The CDR3 sequence is 15 residues long. CDR3 amino acids: CASSAGGNSNQPQHF. The CDR3 coding sequence is TGTGCCAGTAGTGCGGGGGGAAATAGCAATCAGCCCCAGCATTTT.

The V call is TRBV6-5, the J call TRBJ1-4; D not resolved. V lost 2 bases, J lost 3 bases, and 7 bases lay in between. The CDR3 spans 14 residues. Germline CDR1 MNHEY, CDR2 SVGAGI. CDR3 DNA: TGTGCCAGCAGTTACGGCGGGTCTAATGAAAAACTGTTTTTT. Amino acids: CASSYGGSNEKLFF.

This clone was detected a few times. The DNA of the CDR3 is TGTGCCAGCAGTGAGAGGGCCTATGGCTACACCTTC. Its protein product is CASSERAYGYTF. This chain connects TRBV6-1 to TRBJ1-2, with D hard to call. The CDR3 has 12 amino acids. With 3 bases removed from V and 4 bases from J, the gap between germline ends came to 6 bases. Germline lookup yields CDR1 MNHNS and CDR2 SASEGT.

J is TRBJ2-5 and V is TRBV15; D not resolved. CDR1 and CDR2 from the germline V gene are LNHNV and YYDKDF (reference sequence). The CDR3 contains 12 residues. Trimming took off 3 bases at V and 3 bases at J, with 5 bases between the two ends. CDR3 region: CATSSLEETQYF. CDR3 in DNA: TGTGCCACCAGCAGCCTCGAAGAGACCCAGTACTTC.

J is TRBJ2-7 and V is TRBV19; tentative D call: TRBD1 (5 bases). The V gene lost 0 bases and the J gene lost 4 bases, with 10 bases spanning the gap. There are 14 residues in the CDR3. Germline-derived CDR1 and CDR2 are LNHDA and SQIVND (reference sequence). This CDR3 is CASSIEDSPYEQYF. CDR3 coding DNA: TGTGCCAGTAGTATAGAAGACAGTCCTTACGAGCAGTACTTC.

At least ten counts were recorded for this clone. The chain uses TRBV5-6 and TRBJ2-2; 13 nucleotides agree with TRBD2. Germline trimming cut 4 bases from V and 3 bases from J; bases unmatched to any gene: 6. Germline V gene lookup returns CDR1 SGHDT and CDR2 YYEEEE. The CDR3 has 17 residues. The CDR3 here is CASSIGLAGDDTGELFF. For the CDR3, the DNA is TGTGCCAGCAGCATTGGACTAGCGGGAGACGACACCGGGGAGCTGTTTTTT.

The chain combines TRBV6-5 with TRBJ2-1; D ambiguous. The ends were cut back, 9 bases at V and 2 bases at J, with 11 bases in the middle. The germline gives CDR1 MNHEY, CDR2 SVGAGI. The CDR3 extends over 13 amino acids. CDR3 loop: CASTVPTYNEQFF. CDR3 nucleotides: TGTGCCAGTACGGTGCCAACCTACAATGAGCAGTTCTTC.

V gene TRBV7-2 combines with J gene TRBJ2-1, with TRBD2 matching over 9 bases. The germline V gene has CDR1 SGHTA and CDR2 FQGNSA. Germline trimming cut 0 bases from V and 6 bases from J; bases unmatched to any gene: 3. The CDR3 spans 15 residues. CDR3 in amino acids: CASSLAGLALNEQFF. Here the CDR3 DNA reads TGTGCCAGCAGCTTAGCGGGACTAGCCCTCAATGAGCAGTTCTTC.

V usage is TRBV3-1 (or the pseudogene TRBV3-2) and J usage is TRBJ1-6, with 8 bases identical to TRBD1. This CDR3 has 12 residues. Germline loops: CDR1 LGHDT, CDR2 YNNKEL (reference sequence). J was trimmed by 14 bases and V by 1 base; bases with no gene match: 1. The CDR3 loop is CASSQGDRTLHF. CDR3 bases: TGTGCCAGCAGCCAAGGGGACAGGACCCTCCACTTT.

This clone appeared a few times. The chain couples TRBV30 to TRBJ1-4; 9 positions agree with TRBD1. The V segment lost 5 bases and the J segment 3 bases; nucleotides outside the gene matches: 7. CDR1 is GTSNPN and CDR2 is SVGIG in the germline V gene (reference sequence). The CDR3 spans 15 residues. CDR3 in amino acids: CAWRDRENANEKLFF. The CDR3 nucleotides read TGTGCCTGGCGGGACAGGGAGAACGCTAATGAAAAACTGTTTTTT. The variable domain in full, with the rest retrieved from reference TRBV30 and TRBJ1-4, is SQTIHQWPATLVQPVGSPLSLECTVEGTSNPNLYWYRQAAGRGLQLLFYSVGIGQISSEVPQNLSASRPQDRQFILSSKKLLLSDSGFYLCAWRDRENANEKLFFGSGTQLSVL.

As concerns this clone: The sample carries other DNA sequences with the same CDR3. The chain uses TRBV19 and TRBJ1-4, with 7 bases lining up with TRBD1. The CDR3 spans 15 residues. With 4 bases clipped from V and 3 bases from J, the junction kept 5 bases outside the gene matches. CDR1 and CDR2 (germline): LNHDA, SQIVND (reference sequence). The CDR3 sequence: CASSTETGSNEKLFF. DNA for the CDR3: TGTGCCAGTAGTACGGAGACAGGGTCTAATGAAAAACTGTTTTTT. Together with reference TRBV19 and TRBJ1-4, the CDR3 gives the full variable domain: DGGITQSPKYLFRKEGQNVTLSCEQNLNHDAMYWYRQDPGQGLRLIYYSQIVNDFQKGDIAEGYSVSREKKESFPLTVTSAQKNPTAFYLCASSTETGSNEKLFFGSGTQLSVL.

This clone was observed a single time. The chain has TRBV5-1 and TRBJ2-6, with D unresolved. This CDR3 has 16 residues. The V end lost 1 base, the J end lost 4 bases, and 12 bases lay between the germline ends. Germline lookup yields CDR1 SGHRS and CDR2 YFSETQ. CDR3 bases: TGCGCCAGCAGCTTGACGTCCGGGTTCGGGGCCAACGTCCTGACTTTC. Its translation is CASSLTSGFGANVLTF.

In its sample, this clone ranks as medium-sized. The chain is built from TRBV30 and TRBJ2-7, with 7 positions matching TRBD2. The CDR3 sequence is 13 residues long. V was pared by 0 bases and J by 9 bases, with 8 bases of the junction left unmatched. Germline V CDR1 and CDR2: GTSNPN, SVGIG (reference sequence). This CDR3 reads CAWSVSGAKAQYF. Here the CDR3 DNA reads TGTGCCTGGAGTGTCAGCGGGGCGAAAGCGCAGTACTTC.

The chain uses TRBV7-3 and TRBJ2-2; D unclear. The length of the CDR3 is 13 residues. Trimming left V 4 bases short and J 0 bases short, with 3 bases between. Per germline, CDR1 SGHTA and CDR2 FQGTGA. The CDR3 loop is CASSSSNTGELFF. CDR3 DNA sequence: TGTGCCAGCAGCTCCTCGAACACCGGGGAGCTGTTTTTT. Filled out from reference TRBV7-3 and TRBJ2-2, the complete variable domain reads GAGVSQTPSNKVTEKGKYVELRCDPISGHTALYWYRQSLGQGPEFLIYFQGTGAADDSGLPNDRFFAVRPEGSVSTLKIQRTERGDSAVYLCASSSSNTGELFFGEGSRLTVL.

The chain couples TRBV18 to TRBJ2-6, with TRBD1 matching over 8 bases. J gave up 2 bases and V 5 bases, and 8 bases lay outside the gene matches. The CDR3 is made up of 17 amino acids. CDR1 and CDR2 from the germline V gene are KGHSH and LQKENI. CDR3 DNA sequence: TGTGCCAGCTCATCGTATTCAGGGGGCACTGGGGCCAACGTCCTGACTTTC. Amino acid sequence: CASSSYSGGTGANVLTF.

The chain has TRBV30 and TRBJ1-6, with a weak D call TRBD1 (5 bases). Germline lookup yields CDR1 GTSNPN and CDR2 SVGIG (reference sequence). Trimming took off 7 bases at V and 7 bases at J, with 14 bases between the two ends. The CDR3 runs to 13 residues. This CDR3 is CASQGFPNSPLHF. The CDR3 nucleotides are TGTGCCTCCCAGGGTTTTCCCAATTCACCCCTCCACTTT.

This chain uses TRBV2 with TRBJ1-5; 8 positions match TRBD1. The CDR3 contains 15 residues. Trimming removed 2 bases from V and 4 bases from J; junction bases left unmatched: 4. Germline CDR1 is SNHLY and CDR2 is FYNNEI. The CDR3 loop reads CASSETRTGNQPQHF. The DNA of the CDR3 is TGTGCCAGCAGTGAAACTAGGACAGGGAATCAGCCCCAGCATTTT.

J is TRBJ1-2 and V is TRBV18; 9 bases align to TRBD1. The germline V gene has CDR1 KGHSH and CDR2 LQKENI. This CDR3 spans 14 amino acids. V shed 3 bases, J shed 5 bases, and the junction held 4 bases outside the gene matches. The chain's CDR3 is CASSPPGQGYGYTF. CDR3 DNA sequence: TGTGCCAGCTCACCGCCGGGACAGGGATATGGCTACACCTTC.